A selection of T cell receptor beta chains follows, all from one sample in a study of blood T cell repertoires in COVID-19. Assay: immunoSEQ multiplex PCR; the TCRdb copy retains only in-frame clones and omits some. The sample holds 220,000 or so clones, roughly nine tenths seen once. The material sequenced was PBMCs or T cells enriched from blood (not recorded which). The source is a woman between 18 and 29 years old in a cohort exposed to, infected with or recovered from COVID-19 (not recorded which). Both conserved end residues are part of each CDR3.

v_call	j_call	cdr3_aa
TRBV27	TRBJ1-5	CASSFGADNQPQHF
TRBV11-2	TRBJ1-4	CASSPPGGNEKLFF
TRBV11-3	TRBJ2-5	CASSPGDGEWETQYF
TRBV6-4	TRBJ2-6	CASSDSGSSGANVLTF
TRBV19	TRBJ1-1	CASSIDPAKQRVNTEAFF
TRBV2	TRBJ1-2	CASSEDGADPYGYTF
TRBV5-8	TRBJ1-2	CASSLGQRRDYGYTF
TRBV24-1	TRBJ2-5	CATSGGARETQYF
TRBV28	TRBJ2-4	CASSPGGVAKNIQYF
TRBV7-3	TRBJ2-1	CASSLPPAGEQFF
TRBV29-1	TRBJ2-5	CSVEDGRGSSGTQYF
TRBV9	TRBJ2-5	CASSTPTSGMGETQYF
TRBV27	TRBJ1-6	CASSFRQGRSSPLHF
TRBV5-1	TRBJ2-3	CASSSRQGYTDTQYF
TRBV9	TRBJ2-1	CASSVLAGRGNEQFF
TRBV4-1	TRBJ2-5	CASSQDPMGSGRGGTQYF
TRBV12-3/TRBV12-4	TRBJ1-2	CASQSQGHGYTF
TRBV18	TRBJ1-1	CASSRDTLPEAFF
TRBV28	TRBJ2-5	CASSSPDSQETQYF
TRBV4-1	TRBJ2-1	CASSLNSQENEQFF
TRBV2	TRBJ2-5	CASAPGVTQETQYF
TRBV5-4	TRBJ2-7	CASSLELAYEQYF
TRBV10-1	TRBJ2-7	CASSEGQEAYEQYF
TRBV28	TRBJ2-1	CASSYSGTGDNEQFF
TRBV5-8	TRBJ1-6	CASSLLINSSPLHF
TRBV28	TRBJ1-2	CASSEGRDRGGYTF
TRBV5-1	TRBJ2-3	CASSPIAGDTDTQYF
TRBV16	TRBJ1-5	CASSQSGAQNQPQHF
TRBV3-1/TRBV3-2	TRBJ1-3	CASSQVTVGNTIYF
TRBV4-1	TRBJ2-2	CASSRDREITGELFF
TRBV5-1	TRBJ2-1	CASRTSGGISDEQFF
TRBV6-5	TRBJ1-1	CASSYGEVNTEAFF
TRBV10-3	TRBJ1-1	CAITWEERTEAFF
TRBV6-5	TRBJ1-3	CASRPRTGSGNTIYF
TRBV3-1/TRBV3-2	TRBJ2-5	CASSQNRGETQYF
TRBV27	TRBJ2-7	CASSYQGDYEQYF
TRBV14	TRBJ2-5	CASSLLYGRETQYF
TRBV24-1	TRBJ2-2	CATSDPLAGEGAGELFF
TRBV19	TRBJ2-1	CASSIAGLYNEQFF
TRBV7-9	TRBJ2-1	CASSPQGVNEQFF
TRBV6-5	TRBJ1-3	CASSYSWQGESNTIYF
TRBV3-1/TRBV3-2	TRBJ1-5	CASSLSPLSNQPQHF
TRBV28	TRBJ1-5	CASSTIWDRGEGSNQPQHF
TRBV7-3	TRBJ2-1	CASSPRGYNEQFF
TRBV18	TRBJ2-4	CASSPSGDIQYF
TRBV6-5	TRBJ2-2	CASSYDRVLPGELFF
TRBV7-9	TRBJ2-3	CASSLFSGGTDTQYF
TRBV7-2	TRBJ1-3	CASSAQGAGNTIYF
TRBV2	TRBJ2-3	CASSEGDRRTDTQYF
TRBV30	TRBJ1-5	CAWSAMAGQPQHF
TRBV25-1	TRBJ1-2	CASSEYTNYGYTF
TRBV5-6	TRBJ1-2	CASSWGASPYYGYTF
TRBV28	TRBJ1-4	CASSSGTGEEKLFF
TRBV15	TRBJ1-5	CATSRSLDRGYNQPQHF
TRBV18	TRBJ1-1	CASLGQGNTEAFF
TRBV9	TRBJ2-5	CASSVGAYQETQYF
TRBV5-1	TRBJ1-1	CASRDRQGQRNTEAFF
TRBV30	TRBJ1-2	CAWTGQGGYGYTF
TRBV9	TRBJ2-7	CASSSSPGSSYEQYF